This T cell receptor beta chain was identified in a study of control samples from healthy donors and cancer patients. CDR1 is SGHAT, CDR2 FQNNGV, per germline. Trimming took 4 bases from V and 4 from J; bases not matched to a gene: 5. The CDR3 has 15 amino acids. Clones were read by immunoSEQ multiplex PCR, and TCRdb kept only the in-frame ones, dropping some. The data hold fewer than 200,000 clones, with 90% to 95% observed a single time. V gene TRBV11-2 combines with J gene TRBJ2-1; 9 nucleotides align to TRBD1. This TCR was sampled from an older woman in good health. Source material: blood. The CDR3 DNA sequence: TGTGCCAGCAGCTCCGGACAGGGGACTTACAATGAGCAGTTCTTC. Its protein is CASSSGQGTYNEQFF.